These 18 T cell receptor beta chains were sequenced from one sample in a study of response to subunit inactivated influenza vaccine. Using its own MiXCR run on the RT-PCR reads, TCRdb lists one record per CDR3 protein. Found here are 530,000 or so distinct CDR3 sequences, roughly 15% of them singletons; the top ten hold over 8.5%. The sequencing here drew on PBMCs from blood, taken roughly 12 days after vaccination. The receptors were sampled from a man in his fifties who received an inactivated influenza vaccine.

This clonotype was seen a handful of times. J is TRBJ1-1 and V is TRBV7-2; no clear D. V was cut by 6 bases and J by 1 base, with 9 bases left in between. The CDR3 loop spans 13 amino acids. The germline V gene has CDR1 SGHTA and CDR2 FQGNSA. CDR3 region: CASRYGGNTEAFF. The CDR3 DNA is TGTGCCAGCAGATACGGAGGGAACACTGAAGCTTTCTTT.

This chain connects TRBV11-2 to TRBJ2-7, with no clear D. Trimming took off 1 base at V and 5 bases at J, with 6 bases between the two ends. Per germline, CDR1 SGHAT and CDR2 FQNNGV. There are 12 residues in the CDR3. In DNA form, the CDR3 reads TGTGCCAGCAGCTTAGGTTTCGACGAGCAGTACTTC. It yields the protein CASSLGFDEQYF.

In this sample, this clonotype turned up many times. At one of its ends the junction is not consistent with the germline gene, which may arise from a read error. The V gene is TRBV5-1, the J gene TRBJ2-1, with TRBD2 matching over 13 bases. This CDR3 comprises 15 residues. Germline assignment: CDR1 SGHRS and CDR2 YFSETQ. In DNA form, the CDR3 reads TGTGCCAGCAGCCTCGGACTAGCGGGGGTTGATGAGCAGTTCTTC. It yields the protein CASSLGLAGVDEQFF.

The CDR3 sequence: CSAFGTGAKAGNTIYF. The CDR3 nucleotides read TGCAGTGCCTTCGGGACAGGGGCAAAGGCTGGAAACACCATATATTTT. V and J are TRBV20-1 and TRBJ1-3, with TRBD1 matching over 10 bases. V was clipped by 6 bases and J by 2 bases; unmatched bases: 10. Germline V lookup: CDR1 DFQATT, CDR2 SNEGSKA (reference sequence). The CDR3 is 16 residues long.

This clonotype was detected a few times. The CDR3 reads CASFTGLSEQFF. Written as DNA, the CDR3 is TGTGCCAGCTTCACAGGGCTCTCTGAGCAGTTCTTC. The chain has TRBV12-3 or TRBV12-4 and TRBJ2-1, with D perhaps TRBD1 (6 bases). There are 12 residues in the CDR3. Trimming shortened V by 8 bases and J by 9 bases, and 14 bases separated the two germline ends.

The CDR3 nucleotides are TGTGCCAGCAGCGTAGGGACAGCCAGTAACTATGGCTACACCTTC. This codes for CASSVGTASNYGYTF. The rearrangement joins TRBV5-4 to TRBJ1-2, with 7 positions matching TRBD1. This CDR3 is 15 amino acids long. V gave up 4 bases and J gave up 1 base; unmatched junction bases: 7. Germline values: CDR1 SGHNT, CDR2 YYREEE (reference sequence). The full variable domain, in which reference TRBV5-4 and TRBJ1-2 provide the parts outside the CDR3, is ETGVTQSPTHLIKTRGQQVTLRCSSQSGHNTVSWYQQALGQGPQFIFQYYREEENGRGNFPPRFSGLQFPNYSSELNVNALELDDSALYLCASSVGTASNYGYTFGSGTRLTVV.

This clonotype has only a few counts. This rearrangement joins TRBV3-1 to TRBJ2-5; D is unclear. The germline gives CDR1 LGHDT, CDR2 YNNKEL (reference sequence). The CDR3 consists of 14 residues. Trimming took off 1 base at V and 4 bases at J, with 10 bases between the two ends. CDR3 residues: CASSQVTASETQYF. The CDR3 bases are TGTGCCAGCAGCCAAGTGACGGCGTCAGAGACCCAGTACTTC.

The chain uses TRBV7-6 and TRBJ2-3; TRBD2 is a possible D gene (7 bases). Germline lookup yields CDR1 SGHVS and CDR2 FNYEAQ. V gave up 1 base and J gave up 2 bases, with 16 bases separating them. The CDR3 runs 17 residues. CDR3 in amino acids: CASSLVSAGANTDTQYF. The CDR3 region has the DNA TGTGCCAGCAGCTTAGTTTCGGCGGGGGCGAACACAGATACGCAGTATTTT.

The rearrangement joins TRBV5-1 to TRBJ2-5; 13 bases line up with TRBD2. CDR1 and CDR2 (germline): SGHRS, YFSETQ. The CDR3 runs 19 residues. Trimming removed 4 bases from V and 1 base from J; junction bases left unmatched: 13. The CDR3 nucleotides read TGCGCCAGCAGCACTAGACTAGCGGGGGGCGCCGGGTCCCAAGAGACCCAGTACTTC. Amino acid sequence: CASSTRLAGGAGSQETQYF.

The chain uses TRBV20-1 and TRBJ2-7; D not resolved. CDR1 and CDR2 from the germline V gene are DFQATT and SNEGSKA (reference sequence). V lost 0 bases and J 0 bases, leaving 9 bases between the germline ends. The CDR3 has 14 amino acids. DNA for the CDR3: TGCAGTGCTAGAGATGCCGACAACTCCTACGAGCAGTACTTC. Its translation is CSARDADNSYEQYF.

This clonotype was seen only a few times. The CDR3, as DNA: TGTGCCAGCTCACCACCGCCCTTTTCCACCGGGGAGCTGTTTTTT. Translated: CASSPPPFSTGELFF. The chain is built from TRBV18 and TRBJ2-2; the D is unclear. Germline V gene sequence: CDR1 KGHSH, CDR2 LQKENI. CDR3 length: 15 amino acids. Trimming stripped 0 bases from V and 4 bases from J, with 9 bases between.

Written as DNA, the CDR3 is TGCAGGATGAGGGGGTTGGGCCAAGAGACCCAGTACTTC. Translated: CRMRGLGQETQYF. This rearrangement joins TRBV20-1 to TRBJ2-5, with D possibly being TRBD1 (6 bases). The CDR3 sequence is 13 residues long. Germline values: CDR1 DFQATT, CDR2 SNEGSKA (reference sequence).

This clonotype was detected a few times. V usage is TRBV28 and J usage is TRBJ2-3; D remains ambiguous. The CDR3 has 18 amino acids. The V end was cut by 3 bases, the J end by 0 bases, with 19 bases between. CDR1 and CDR2 (germline): MDHEN, SYDVKM. CDR3 protein: CASSFRLDQYLSTDTQYF. As DNA, the CDR3 is TGTGCCAGCAGTTTCCGACTGGATCAGTACCTTAGCACAGATACGCAGTATTTT.

This clonotype was observed at least ten times. The chain couples TRBV7-2 to TRBJ2-5; the D gene could be TRBD1 or TRBD2 (5 bases each). V was pared by 6 bases and J by 2 bases, with 16 bases between. CDR1 and CDR2 from the germline V gene are SGHTA and FQGNSA. The CDR3 consists of 15 residues. In DNA, the CDR3 is TGTGCCAGCAGTTCTTCCGGGACCTTTCAAGAGACCCAGTACTTC. The encoded protein is CASSSSGTFQETQYF.

This clonotype was seen only a few times. The chain has TRBV10-3 and TRBJ1-2, with D uncertain. Trimming cost V 3 bases and J 8 bases, with 10 bases left between them. Germline CDR1 is ENHRY and CDR2 is SYGVKD. This CDR3 contains 12 residues. The CDR3 DNA is TGTGCCATCAGTGACCCGGGATGGGGCTACACCTTC. It codes for CAISDPGWGYTF.

This clonotype appeared a few times. V usage is TRBV12-3 or TRBV12-4 and J usage is TRBJ1-6; unclear D gene. The V end was cut by 2 bases, the J end by 5 bases, with 7 bases between. The CDR3 consists of 14 residues. The chain's CDR3 is CASSLIRNNSPLHF. Here the CDR3 DNA reads TGTGCCAGCAGTTTAATCAGAAATAATTCACCCCTCCACTTT.

V usage is TRBV7-2 and J usage is TRBJ2-7; no clear D. V lost 5 bases, J lost 7 bases, and 12 bases lay in between. The CDR3 length is 12 residues. The germline gives CDR1 SGHTA, CDR2 FQGNSA. The CDR3, as DNA: TGTGCCAGCAGCGCGGCCAGGAAGGAGCAGTACTTC. Protein sequence: CASSAARKEQYF.

The rearrangement joins TRBV12-3 or TRBV12-4 to TRBJ2-3, with 9 bases that match TRBD2. This CDR3 has 16 amino acids. J was trimmed by 6 bases and V by 5 bases; bases with no gene match: 12. The CDR3 coding sequence is TGTGCCAGCAGTCCAGGGACTAGCCCTGCCCTCGATACGCAGTATTTT. This codes for CASSPGTSPALDTQYF.